The following is a T cell receptor beta chain sequence with its context. Its antigen is not identified. Distinct nucleotide sequences in the sample also encode this CDR3. Genomic DNA of every subset was divided equally among multiple immunoSEQ plates. Sequencing used immunoSEQ multiplex PCR; TCRdb keeps in-frame clones, though not all of them. The table has 2 million to 2.5 million clones, around 90% seen once. V dropped 8 bases and J dropped 1; count of bases not matched to a gene: 1. Germline values: CDR1 SNHLY, CDR2 FYNNEI. CDR3 length equals 13 residues. This sample was taken from a study of shared clonotypes between healthy human individuals. Overall study results and limits: Non-shared clonotypes had lower generation probabilities than those shared by all four donors. Four donors had around 5.5% of their naive CD4 clonotypes in common.

The sequencing input was naive CD4+ T cells from PBMCs. Regarding subset: CD45RA+ positively selected. This chain uses TRBV2 with TRBJ2-7, with 11 positions matching TRBD1. The TCR was taken from a man between 18 and 29 years old in good health. Some clones in this sample may be carry-over from other donors' samples. CDR3 sequence: CASRDRGSYEQYF. The DNA for the CDR3 is TGTGCCAGCCGGGACAGGGGGTCCTACGAGCAGTACTTC.